Listed here are 4 T cell receptor beta chains from one sample, sequenced in a study of blood T cell repertoires in COVID-19. Using immunoSEQ multiplex PCR, the repertoire was profiled, and TCRdb retains in-frame clones only, with some absent. This table has about 280,000 clones, approximately 90% appearing once. The sequencing sample was made of PBMCs or T cells enriched from blood (not recorded which). All receptors derive from a woman in her thirties with acute COVID-19.

The table lists this clone with a count of one. V is TRBV27 and J is TRBJ2-7; D may be TRBD1 (5 bases). The CDR3 runs 10 residues. The V gene's germline CDR1 is MNHEY and CDR2 SMNVEV (reference sequence). V was pared by 8 bases and J by 9 bases, with 11 bases between. CDR3 region: CASPRGWQYF. CDR3 DNA: TGTGCCAGCCCAAGGGGCTGGCAGTACTTC.

This clone showed up just once. This chain connects TRBV5-4 to TRBJ2-2; 7 bases match TRBD2. With 8 bases clipped from V and 7 bases from J, the junction kept 20 bases outside the gene matches. The germline CDR1 and CDR2 sequences are SGHNT and YYREEE (reference sequence). The CDR3 is 17 residues long. The CDR3 sequence: CASTPGVGGLTYGELFF. The CDR3 coding sequence is TGTGCCAGTACTCCCGGAGTGGGAGGGCTAACTTACGGGGAGCTGTTTTTT.

This clone was seen just once. This rearrangement joins TRBV4-2 to TRBJ2-3, with 7 bases that match TRBD2. The CDR3 consists of 14 residues. CDR1 LGHNA and CDR2 YNFKEQ come from the germline V gene. V was clipped by 2 bases and J by 5 bases; unmatched bases: 4. As DNA, the CDR3 is TGTGCCAGCAGCCAAACTAGCGTGGGAGATACGCAGTATTTT. The encoded protein is CASSQTSVGDTQYF.

The chain has TRBV28 and TRBJ1-2; 11 nucleotides match TRBD1. The germline gives CDR1 MDHEN, CDR2 SYDVKM. Unmatched junction bases numbered 5, after V lost 1 base and J lost 4 bases. The CDR3 sequence is 16 residues long. In DNA, the CDR3 is TGTGCCAGCAGTTTATCGGGGACAGGGGGTGGCTATGGCTACACCTTC. Its translation: CASSLSGTGGGYGYTF.